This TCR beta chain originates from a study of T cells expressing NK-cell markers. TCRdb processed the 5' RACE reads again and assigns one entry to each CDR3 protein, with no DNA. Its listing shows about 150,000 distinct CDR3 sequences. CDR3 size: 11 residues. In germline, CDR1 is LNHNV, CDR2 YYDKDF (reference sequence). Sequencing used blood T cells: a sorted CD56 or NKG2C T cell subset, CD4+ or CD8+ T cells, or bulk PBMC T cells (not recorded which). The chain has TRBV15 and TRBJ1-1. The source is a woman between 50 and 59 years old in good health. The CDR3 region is CATSRGSVAFF.